The 25 T cell receptor beta chains below were found in one sample sequenced in a study of shared clonotypes between healthy human individuals. The repertoire was sequenced with immunoSEQ multiplex PCR; TCRdb's copy has only in-frame clones and lacks some. The table shows approximately 320,000 clones, with approximately 79% occurring only once. The sample comprised memory CD4+ T cells sorted from blood. Sample subset: CD45RA-negative fraction. The source is a man aged 25-45 years in good health.

There are many counts of this clone. The chain joins TRBV2 to TRBJ2-1; D is perhaps TRBD1 or TRBD2 (5 bases each). The CDR3 runs to 14 residues. Germline V CDR1 and CDR2: SNHLY, FYNNEI. V was clipped by 2 bases and J by 5 bases, with 10 bases between them. This CDR3 reads CASSETRDHNEQFF. CDR3 DNA: TGTGCCAGCAGTGAAACCCGGGACCACAATGAGCAGTTCTTC.

The genes are TRBV7-2 and TRBJ2-7; the D gene is possibly TRBD1 (7 bases). The CDR3 has 16 residues. Germline CDR1 is SGHTA and CDR2 is FQGNSA. V lost 1 base, J lost 4 bases, and 17 bases lay in between. The CDR3 bases are TGTGCCAGCAGCTTAGATCCAGGGGGGATCAGATACGAGCAGTACTTC. The encoded protein is CASSLDPGGIRYEQYF.

V is TRBV2 and J is TRBJ2-3; tentative D call: TRBD1 (6 bases). V lost 6 bases to trimming and J lost 2 bases, with 9 bases between them. Per the germline V gene, CDR1 is SNHLY and CDR2 is FYNNEI. This CDR3 spans 13 amino acids. CDR3 nucleotide sequence: TGTGCCAGCAGCCAGGGGACCACAGATACGCAGTATTTT. Its protein product is CASSQGTTDTQYF.

The V gene is TRBV2, the J gene TRBJ1-5, with a tentative D call TRBD1 (6 bases). V dropped 9 bases and J dropped 0 bases, with 9 bases sitting between them. The germline CDR1 and CDR2 sequences are SNHLY and FYNNEI. This CDR3 region has 13 residues. CDR3 DNA: TGTGCCAGTAAACAGGGTAGCAATCAGCCCCAGCATTTT. Translating gives CASKQGSNQPQHF.

V gene TRBV10-3 combines with J gene TRBJ2-1; TRBD1 agrees at 8 bases. The CDR3 length is 17 residues. The germline V gene encodes CDR1 ENHRY and CDR2 SYGVKD. Germline trimming cut 0 bases from V and 8 bases from J; bases unmatched to any gene: 12. The CDR3 DNA sequence: TGTGCCATCAGTGAGTCAGCTTGGCAGGGGGCTGGAGATGAGCAGTTCTTC. It is translated as CAISESAWQGAGDEQFF.

This chain uses TRBV5-1 with TRBJ2-1; 9 positions agree with TRBD2. The germline CDR1 and CDR2 sequences are SGHRS and YFSETQ. Germline trimming cut 5 bases from V and 9 bases from J; bases unmatched to any gene: 6. The CDR3 extends over 13 amino acids. Here the CDR3 reads CASSKREVLEQFF. The CDR3 DNA reads TGCGCCAGCAGTAAGCGGGAGGTGCTTGAGCAGTTCTTC.

This chain links TRBV7-3 with TRBJ2-1; 8 bases fit TRBD2. This CDR3 has 16 amino acids. V was clipped by 1 base and J by 5 bases; unmatched bases: 7. Germline assignment: CDR1 SGHTA and CDR2 FQGTGA. Here the CDR3 DNA reads TGTGCCAGCAGCTTAAGGGCAGGAGCGGGAGACAATGAGCAGTTCTTC. Its translation: CASSLRAGAGDNEQFF.

The chain couples TRBV15 to TRBJ2-1, with a tentative D call TRBD1 (6 bases). The V gene lost 0 bases and the J gene lost 0 bases, with 18 bases spanning the gap. The CDR3 spans 19 residues. Germline V CDR1 and CDR2: LNHNV, YYDKDF (reference sequence). The CDR3 nucleotides are TGTGCCACCAGCAGAGATACCCCTAGGGCGGACAGCTCCTACAATGAGCAGTTCTTC. Translation: CATSRDTPRADSSYNEQFF.

Many counts were recorded for this clone. The same CDR3 arises from other DNA sequences in this sample as well. J is TRBJ2-2 and V is TRBV6-1, with D hard to call. The germline V gene has CDR1 MNHNS and CDR2 SASEGT. The CDR3 runs 16 residues. V was clipped by 3 bases and J by 7 bases, with 18 bases between them. The CDR3 here is CASSDPGRKEIGELFF. CDR3 nucleotides: TGTGCCAGCAGTGACCCCGGTCGGAAGGAAATCGGGGAGCTGTTTTTT.

This chain links TRBV6-5 with TRBJ1-1, with 8 nucleotides matching TRBD1. The germline gives CDR1 MNHEY, CDR2 SVGAGI. This CDR3 is built from 14 residues. The ends lost 6 bases at V and 5 bases at J; junction bases unmatched: 8. The CDR3 DNA follows: TGTGCCAGCAGCATCGGACAGGGAATGACTGAAGCTTTCTTT. This sequence encodes CASSIGQGMTEAFF.

J is TRBJ1-2 and V is TRBV18; no reliable D call. The CDR3 covers 15 residues. The V end lost 3 bases, the J end lost 3 bases, and 14 bases lay between the germline ends. Germline V gene sequence: CDR1 KGHSH, CDR2 LQKENI. In DNA, the CDR3 is TGTGCCAGCTCACCTGAGACCCATGGTGACTATGGCTACACCTTC. Its translation is CASSPETHGDYGYTF.

This clone has a single count. This sequence joins TRBV28 and TRBJ2-7, with D perhaps TRBD2 (6 bases). V shed 2 bases and J shed 6 bases, with 11 bases lying between them. From germline, CDR1 is MDHEN and CDR2 SYDVKM. The CDR3 consists of 13 residues. The CDR3: CASSLGTSGEQYF. Here the CDR3 DNA reads TGTGCCAGCAGTTTAGGGACTTCGGGCGAGCAGTACTTC. The whole variable domain, remainder taken from reference TRBV28 and TRBJ2-7, is DVKVTQSSRYLVKRTGEKVFLECVQDMDHENMFWYRQDPGLGLRLIYFSYDVKMKEKGDIPEGYSVSREKKERFSLILESASTNQTSMYLCASSLGTSGEQYFGPGTRLTVT.

V and J are TRBV20-1 and TRBJ2-1; no clear D. CDR3 size: 11 residues. CDR1 and CDR2 (germline): DFQATT, SNEGSKA (reference sequence). V was cut by 5 bases and J by 7 bases, with 9 bases left in between. This CDR3 is CSAEVKNEQFF. DNA of the CDR3: TGCAGTGCTGAGGTGAAAAATGAGCAGTTCTTC.

This clone has just one count. This rearrangement joins TRBV19 to TRBJ2-1, with TRBD2 matching over 8 bases. Germline V gives CDR1 LNHDA, CDR2 SQIVND (reference sequence). Trimming removed 4 bases from V and 3 bases from J; junction bases left unmatched: 5. The CDR3 is 15 amino acids. The CDR3 nucleotides read TGTGCCAGTAGTAGCCGCGGGAGGTACTACAATGAGCAGTTCTTC. This sequence encodes CASSSRGRYYNEQFF.

This chain uses TRBV20-1 with TRBJ1-4; D not certain. V lost 2 bases to trimming and J lost 8 bases, with 6 bases between them. Germline loops: CDR1 DFQATT, CDR2 SNEGSKA (reference sequence). The CDR3 length is 11 residues. For the CDR3, the DNA is TGCAGTGCTAGAAGTCGGGAAAAACTGTTTTTT. Its translation: CSARSREKLFF.

This clone was picked up a small number of times. The chain recombines TRBV5-1 with TRBJ2-3; 9 bases align to TRBD2. Germline assignment: CDR1 SGHRS and CDR2 YFSETQ. CDR3 length equals 17 residues. V gave up 4 bases and J gave up 0 bases; unmatched junction bases: 9. The CDR3 region has the DNA TGCGCCAGCAGCCCCATTTCAACTAGCGGGAGCACAGATACGCAGTATTTT. Amino acids: CASSPISTSGSTDTQYF.

The chain employs TRBV10-3 and TRBJ2-1; D gene ambiguous. Germline lookup yields CDR1 ENHRY and CDR2 SYGVKD. The CDR3 is 13 residues long. Trimming shortened V by 0 bases and J by 10 bases, and 10 bases separated the two germline ends. The CDR3 region is CAISESTLREQFF. CDR3 nucleotides: TGTGCCATCAGTGAGTCGACATTGCGCGAGCAGTTCTTC.

This sequence joins TRBV7-2 and TRBJ2-2; D unclear. Germline V gene sequence: CDR1 SGHTA, CDR2 FQGNSA. Trimming took off 1 base at V and 2 bases at J, with 11 bases between the two ends. The CDR3 extends over 16 amino acids. In DNA, the CDR3 is TGTGCCAGCAGCTTAGAATCTGCGGCCAACACCGGGGAGCTGTTTTTT. Amino acid sequence: CASSLESAANTGELFF.

The CDR3 coding sequence is TGTGCCAGGCGGGGAAGGGGACAGGGGGATTTTTTTAATGAAAAACTGTTTTTT. This gives the protein CARRGRGQGDFFNEKLFF. V usage is TRBV6-7 and J usage is TRBJ1-4; 11 bases map to TRBD1. TRBV6-7 is an ORF, and what it does is uncertain. After removal of 9 bases from V and 4 bases from J, the junction contained 16 bases not matched to a gene. The CDR3 covers 18 residues.

A remark on this clone: At one of its ends the junction is not consistent with the germline gene, which may arise from a read error. The V and J genes are TRBV29-1 and TRBJ2-1; TRBD1 matches 12 bases. Germline CDR1 is SQVTM and CDR2 is ANQGSEA. The CDR3 totals 13 residues. The CDR3 sequence: CSVVAGTGGSEVF. DNA for the CDR3: TGCAGCGTAGTCGCGGGGACAGGGGGCAGCGAGGTCTTC.

V usage is TRBV4-1 and J usage is TRBJ1-5, with D perhaps matching TRBD1 (5 bases). V lost 0 bases to trimming and J lost 2 bases, with 11 bases between them. Germline loops: CDR1 MGHRA, CDR2 YSYEKL. The CDR3 runs to 16 residues. In nucleotides, the CDR3 is TGCGCCAGCAGCCAAGAGCCAGGGATCCGCAATCAGCCCCAGCATTTT. Its protein product is CASSQEPGIRNQPQHF.

This clone appeared a few times. J is TRBJ2-7 and V is TRBV6-4; TRBD1 or TRBD2 may be the D gene (5 bases each). CDR3 size: 12 residues. Looked up from germline, CDR1 is MRHNA and CDR2 is SNTAGT. DNA for the CDR3: TGTGGGCTGGGACGGCTTCTTTACGAGCAGTACTTC. Translated, it gives CGLGRLLYEQYF.

V usage is TRBV15 and J usage is TRBJ1-4, with 8 bases that match TRBD1. V was clipped by 6 bases and J by 8 bases; unmatched bases: 11. Germline CDR1 reads LNHNV; CDR2 reads YYDKDF (reference sequence). This CDR3 has 15 residues. The CDR3 loop reads CATRKDREKREKLFF. CDR3 in DNA: TGTGCCACCAGAAAGGACAGGGAAAAGCGGGAAAAACTGTTTTTT.

This chain links TRBV19 with TRBJ2-7, with D uncertain. This CDR3 contains 14 residues. V lost 1 base and J 4 bases, leaving 11 bases between the germline ends. Germline loops: CDR1 LNHDA, CDR2 SQIVND (reference sequence). The CDR3 loop is CASSIGLRNYEQYF. The CDR3 DNA sequence: TGTGCCAGTAGTATAGGCCTACGGAATTACGAGCAGTACTTC.

Concerning this clone: Given a far larger clone just one base away, this is likely a sequencing read error. This rearrangement joins TRBV29-1 to TRBJ2-7, with D tentatively TRBD1 (6 bases). Germline-derived CDR1 and CDR2 are SQVTM and ANQGSEA. This CDR3 has 11 amino acids. Trimming took 4 bases from V and 3 from J, leaving 7 bases between them. The CDR3 DNA is TGCAGCGTTGGGACAGACTACGAGCAGTACTTC. Its translation: CSVGTDYEQYF.